Shown below are 17 T cell receptor beta chains from a single sample sequenced in a study of persistence of HIV-infected CD4 T cells. Overlapping HIV-1 Gag 15-mer peptides at about 1 ug per peptide per mL were used. Sorted nonresponding memory CD4+ T cells were CD40L-negative, CD69-negative, CD45RO-high. The antigens these receptors bind are not known. The immunoSEQ assay was version 4, run in survey mode. Some clones are missing from TCRdb's copy, which holds only in-frame ones; the method was immunoSEQ multiplex PCR. The sample has about 36,000 clones; roughly 84% are singletons. This specimen consisted of cultured CD4+ T cells from PBMCs, obtained from a patient who received antiretroviral therapy. The receptors were sampled from an adult with HIV. The donor label of this sample is uncertain.

The rearrangement links TRBV5-1 to TRBJ1-4; D is uncertain. Between the trimmed V and J ends, which lost 3 bases and 8 bases, there was a span of 14 bases. The CDR3 is 14 amino acids. Germline V gene lookup returns CDR1 SGHRS and CDR2 YFSETQ. The CDR3 region is CASSSDGRNEKLFF. CDR3 sequence (DNA): TGCGCCAGCAGCTCCGACGGGAGGAACGAAAAACTGTTTTTT.

The chain carries TRBV4-2 and TRBJ2-1; TRBD2 might be the D (5 bases). Trimming left V 4 bases short and J 7 bases short, with 14 bases between. This CDR3 contains 14 residues. Germline V gene data show CDR1 as LGHNA and CDR2 as YNFKEQ. The CDR3 is CASSPEAAGNEQFF. CDR3 DNA: TGTGCCAGCAGCCCCGAGGCTGCGGGTAATGAGCAGTTCTTC.

J is TRBJ2-7 and V is TRBV5-6; TRBD1 agrees at 8 bases. Germline V gene data show CDR1 as SGHDT and CDR2 as YYEEEE. With 4 bases clipped from V and 5 bases from J, the junction kept 8 bases outside the gene matches. This CDR3 is built from 14 residues. CDR3 nucleotide sequence: TGTGCCAGCAGCCCTCCGGGACAGGTCCACGAGCAGTACTTC. Protein: CASSPPGQVHEQYF.

In this sample, this clone turned up a few times. The chain joins TRBV19 to TRBJ1-5, with 9 bases identical to TRBD1. CDR1 and CDR2 from the germline V gene are LNHDA and SQIVND (reference sequence). Unmatched junction bases numbered 14, after V lost 3 bases and J lost 5 bases. The CDR3 covers 18 residues. The CDR3 spells CASSMGPGQGSGYQPQHF. In DNA form, the CDR3 reads TGTGCCAGTAGTATGGGGCCGGGACAGGGATCGGGGTATCAGCCCCAGCATTTT.

This clone appeared once. For the CDR3, the DNA is TGTGCCAGCAGCCCCTCGATTCAGGCGGGATACAATGAGCAGTTCTTC. Translation gives CASSPSIQAGYNEQFF. This chain connects TRBV3-1 (or the pseudogene TRBV3-2) to TRBJ2-1, with D tentatively TRBD2 (6 bases). Germline lookup yields CDR1 LGHDT and CDR2 YNNKEL (reference sequence). CDR3 size: 16 residues. V lost 4 bases and J lost 4, with 17 bases in between.

The gene calls are TRBV5-5 and TRBJ1-4, with 11 positions matching TRBD1. Germline-derived CDR1 and CDR2 are SGHKS and YYEKEE (reference sequence). With 5 bases clipped from V and 7 bases from J, the junction kept 4 bases outside the gene matches. The CDR3 spans 14 residues. The CDR3 nucleotides are TGTGCCAGCAGTTCCGGGACAGGGGGTGAAAAACTGTTTTTT. This encodes CASSSGTGGEKLFF. The full variable domain, its missing parts supplied by reference TRBV5-5 and TRBJ1-4, is DAGVTQSPTHLIKTRGQQVTLRCSPISGHKSVSWYQQVLGQGPQFIFQYYEKEERGRGNFPDRFSARQFPNYSSELNVNALLLGDSALYLCASSSGTGGEKLFFGSGTQLSVL.

This CDR3 reads CASSWRQDSPLHF. CDR3 sequence (DNA): TGCGCCAGCAGCTGGCGACAGGATTCACCCCTCCACTTT. The chain joins TRBV5-1 to TRBJ1-6; TRBD1 is a possible D gene (6 bases). Trimming left V 3 bases short and J 8 bases short, with 9 bases between. From germline, CDR1 is SGHRS and CDR2 YFSETQ. This CDR3 spans 13 amino acids. Full variable domain (remainder filled in from reference TRBV5-1 and TRBJ1-6): KAGVTQTPRYLIKTRGQQVTLSCSPISGHRSVSWYQQTPGQGLQFLFEYFSETQRNKGNFPGRFSGRQFSNSRSEMNVSTLELGDSALYLCASSWRQDSPLHFGNGTRLTVT.

The rearrangement uses TRBV24-1 and TRBJ2-3; D ambiguous. Germline CDR1 is KGHDR and CDR2 is SFDVKD. Trimming took 5 bases from V and 2 from J, leaving 7 bases between them. The CDR3 is 13 amino acids. The CDR3 DNA reads TGTGCCACCAGTGTTCATTTCACAGATACGCAGTATTTT. As protein: CATSVHFTDTQYF.

The V and J genes are TRBV19 and TRBJ2-3, with D maybe TRBD1 (6 bases). Germline loops: CDR1 LNHDA, CDR2 SQIVND (reference sequence). The CDR3 covers 15 residues. Trimming took 4 bases from V and 6 from J, leaving 17 bases between them. CDR3 in amino acids: CASSNGEGGADTQYF. The CDR3 bases are TGTGCCAGTAGTAACGGCGAAGGGGGAGCCGATACGCAGTATTTT.

The chain is built from TRBV7-6 and TRBJ2-1; either TRBD1 or TRBD2 may supply D (5 bases each). Germline V gene data show CDR1 as SGHVS and CDR2 as FNYEAQ. Trimming took 4 bases from V and 1 from J, leaving 11 bases between them. The CDR3 contains 15 residues. CDR3 sequence: CASSSRDRSYNEQFF. CDR3 DNA: TGTGCCAGCAGCTCCCGGGACCGATCCTACAATGAGCAGTTCTTC.

This sequence joins TRBV5-1 and TRBJ2-7; D may be TRBD2 (5 bases). With 0 bases removed from V and 2 bases from J, the gap between germline ends came to 12 bases. Germline lookup yields CDR1 SGHRS and CDR2 YFSETQ. This CDR3 is built from 15 residues. The CDR3 protein is CASSLGQIGTYEQYF. The CDR3 DNA reads as TGCGCCAGCAGCTTGGGGCAGATCGGGACCTACGAGCAGTACTTC.

The chain links TRBV7-7 to TRBJ2-5, with D unclear. The germline V and J ends were trimmed by 1 base and 4 bases, with 16 bases remaining between them. This CDR3 is built from 16 residues. Germline CDR1 and CDR2: SSHAT and FNYEAQ (reference sequence). The CDR3 sequence is CASSLGTSAPGETQYF. The DNA for the CDR3 is TGTGCCAGCAGCTTAGGGACCTCAGCCCCGGGAGAGACCCAGTACTTC.

The rearrangement uses TRBV28 and TRBJ2-1; 7 bases fit TRBD2. V lost 7 bases, J lost 8 bases, and 17 bases stayed unmatched. This CDR3 is 16 amino acids long. Germline assignment: CDR1 MDHEN and CDR2 SYDVKM. This chain's CDR3 is CASIDRGEARGDEQFF. CDR3 DNA sequence: TGTGCCAGCATTGACCGGGGGGAAGCGAGAGGGGATGAGCAGTTCTTC.

V and J are TRBV7-9 and TRBJ1-3; D is unresolved. The CDR3 has 13 residues. Trimming pared 3 bases from V and 4 bases from J, leaving 7 bases between. Germline CDR1 and CDR2: SEHNR and FQNEAQ (reference sequence). CDR3 coding DNA: TGTGCCAGCAGCTTCCCAGGAGGAAACACCATATATTTT. Protein sequence: CASSFPGGNTIYF.

The V and J genes are TRBV9 and TRBJ1-2; D may be TRBD1 (6 bases). CDR3 length equals 14 residues. Germline V gene sequence: CDR1 SGDLS, CDR2 YYNGEE. V gave up 0 bases and J gave up 7 bases, with 13 bases separating them. The CDR3 DNA is TGTGCCAGCAGCGTAGTACAGGGCTCTCCTGGCTACACCTTC. Translated, it gives CASSVVQGSPGYTF.

Here the CDR3 reads CASSQTALSNQPQHF. The CDR3 DNA sequence: TGTGCCAGCAGCCAAACAGCCCTTAGCAATCAGCCCCAGCATTTT. The chain uses TRBV3-1 (or the pseudogene TRBV3-2) and TRBJ1-5; no definite D call. V lost 2 bases and J 0 bases, leaving 8 bases between the germline ends. Looked up from germline, CDR1 is LGHDT and CDR2 is YNNKEL (reference sequence). The length of the CDR3 is 15 residues.

The chain recombines TRBV24-1 with TRBJ2-7, with D perhaps matching TRBD1 (5 bases). V was clipped by 2 bases and J by 2 bases, with 9 bases between them. CDR1 and CDR2 (germline): KGHDR, SFDVKD. This CDR3 region has 14 residues. This chain's CDR3 is CATSDSDRAYEQYF. For the CDR3, the DNA is TGTGCCACCAGTGATTCAGACAGAGCCTACGAGCAGTACTTC.